The 27 T cell receptor beta chains below all came from one sample that was sequenced in a study of shared clonotypes between healthy human individuals. Using immunoSEQ multiplex PCR, the repertoire was profiled, and TCRdb retains in-frame clones only, with some absent. The sample lists over a million clones; about 80% were seen once. The sample taken for sequencing was memory CD4+ T cells sorted from blood. Subset noted: CD45RA-negative fraction. All receptors derive from a man between 18 and 29 years old in good health.

The chain employs TRBV7-6 and TRBJ2-5; D is possibly TRBD2 (6 bases). The CDR3 covers 14 residues. Germline CDR1 and CDR2: SGHVS and FNYEAQ. The V end lost 5 bases, the J end lost 5 bases, and 15 bases lay between the germline ends. CDR3 sequence: CASSLVGSVETQYF. For the CDR3, the DNA is TGTGCCAGCAGCCTCGTCGGGAGCGTGGAGACCCAGTACTTC.

This sequence joins TRBV7-2 and TRBJ2-1; TRBD2 matches 8 bases. The ends lost 5 bases at V and 6 bases at J; junction bases unmatched: 9. This CDR3 is 15 amino acids long. The V gene's germline CDR1 is SGHTA and CDR2 FQGNSA. In nucleotides, the CDR3 is TGTGCCAGCAGCCCGGACAGCGGGAGCGGCAATGAGCAGTTCTTC. As protein: CASSPDSGSGNEQFF.

The CDR3 spells CASSLEGRGLETQYF. CDR3 nucleotides: TGTGCCAGCAGCTTGGAAGGCAGGGGGCTAGAGACCCAGTACTTC. The rearrangement joins TRBV5-8 to TRBJ2-5, with 8 bases aligning to TRBD1. The CDR3 loop spans 15 amino acids. The germline V gene has CDR1 SGHTS and CDR2 YDEGEE. V lost 0 bases and J lost 4; bases outside the gene matches: 5.

The V call is TRBV5-1, the J call TRBJ1-6, with D maybe TRBD1 (5 bases). Trimming pared 0 bases from V and 7 bases from J, leaving 11 bases between. Germline lookup yields CDR1 SGHRS and CDR2 YFSETQ. The CDR3 is made up of 15 amino acids. CDR3 sequence (DNA): TGCGCCAGCAGCTTGGAATCAGGGCGGAATTCACCCCTCCACTTT. Its translation: CASSLESGRNSPLHF.

The chain couples TRBV28 to TRBJ1-3; unclear D gene. The CDR3 contains 12 residues. Per germline, CDR1 MDHEN and CDR2 SYDVKM. V gave up 3 bases and J gave up 4 bases, with 4 bases separating them. The CDR3 loop reads CASSFAGNTIYF. The CDR3 nucleotides read TGTGCCAGCAGTTTTGCGGGAAACACCATATATTTT.

This clone was counted ten times or more. The gene calls are TRBV10-3 and TRBJ1-5; D possibly corresponds to TRBD1 (5 bases). Germline V lookup: CDR1 ENHRY, CDR2 SYGVKD. Between the trimmed V and J ends, which lost 11 bases and 6 bases, there was a span of 26 bases. The CDR3 is 16 residues long. CDR3 in amino acids: CASSGDPQIKGQPQHF. The CDR3 DNA reads as TGTGCCTCCTCGGGGGACCCCCAAATAAAAGGTCAGCCCCAGCATTTT.

The chain is built from TRBV14 and TRBJ2-3, with D possibly matching TRBD2 (6 bases). This CDR3 is 17 amino acids long. Germline V lookup: CDR1 SGHDN, CDR2 FVKESK. Trimming stripped 0 bases from V and 4 bases from J, with 17 bases between. DNA for the CDR3: TGTGCCAGCAGCCAAGATTCAGTAGGAGGAGGGGCAGATACGCAGTATTTT. Its protein product is CASSQDSVGGGADTQYF.

The rearrangement joins TRBV27 to TRBJ2-2; either TRBD1 or TRBD2 may fit D (5 bases each). Trimming took off 3 bases at V and 6 bases at J, with 11 bases between the two ends. Germline V lookup: CDR1 MNHEY, CDR2 SMNVEV (reference sequence). The CDR3 totals 14 residues. The CDR3 nucleotides are TGTGCCAGCAGTTTTCGAGGGGTTGCCGGGGAGCTGTTTTTT. Encoded protein: CASSFRGVAGELFF.

V and J are TRBV2 and TRBJ2-2, with D tentatively TRBD1 or TRBD2 (5 bases each). Germline lookup yields CDR1 SNHLY and CDR2 FYNNEI. The V end was cut by 5 bases, the J end by 3 bases, with 10 bases between. This CDR3 contains 14 residues. The CDR3 spells CASSSGTDTGELFF. The CDR3 nucleotides are TGTGCCAGCAGTTCCGGGACGGACACCGGGGAGCTGTTTTTT.

This clone was detected a few times. V gene TRBV19 combines with J gene TRBJ1-2; TRBD1 matches at 7 bases. This CDR3 comprises 14 residues. V shed 6 bases, J shed 4 bases, and the junction held 8 bases outside the gene matches. Germline assignment: CDR1 LNHDA and CDR2 SQIVND (reference sequence). CDR3 coding DNA: TGTGCCAGTAGACCTCAGGGGGGAGGCTATGGCTACACCTTC. Translating it yields CASRPQGGGYGYTF.

V and J are TRBV7-2 and TRBJ2-3, with a possible D match to TRBD1 (5 bases). The CDR3 extends over 14 amino acids. CDR1 is SGHTA, CDR2 FQGNSA, per germline. The V end was cut by 5 bases, the J end by 6 bases, with 15 bases between. CDR3 DNA: TGTGCCAGCAGCCAGGGTCGGACGGCGGATACGCAGTATTTT. This sequence encodes CASSQGRTADTQYF.

The V call is TRBV9, the J call TRBJ2-5; D is tentatively TRBD1 or TRBD2 (5 bases each). Between the trimmed V and J ends, which lost 3 bases and 5 bases, there was a span of 17 bases. This CDR3 comprises 15 residues. Germline CDR1 reads SGDLS; CDR2 reads YYNGEE. The CDR3, as DNA: TGTGCCAGCAGCGCCTCGGGCCTAGGGGAGGAGACCCAGTACTTC. Its translation: CASSASGLGEETQYF.

The CDR3 DNA follows: TGCGCCAGCATTCCGGGCGGGGGCGGTTCACCCCTCCACTTT. Its translation: CASIPGGGGSPLHF. V usage is TRBV23-1 and J usage is TRBJ1-6; TRBD1 might be the D (6 bases). TRBV23-1 is an ORF for which the function is uncertain. The CDR3 loop spans 14 amino acids. V was shortened by 7 bases and J by 9 bases, with 16 bases between the two germline ends.

This clone was detected many times. The chain combines TRBV2 with TRBJ2-1, with 8 nucleotides matching TRBD1. This CDR3 spans 15 amino acids. Losses at the gene ends were 3 bases for V and 4 bases for J; bases not matched to a gene: 5. Germline V gene sequence: CDR1 SNHLY, CDR2 FYNNEI. CDR3 protein: CASSETGAPYNEQFF. The CDR3 bases are TGTGCCAGCAGTGAGACAGGGGCCCCTTACAATGAGCAGTTCTTC.

The rearrangement joins TRBV4-3 to TRBJ2-4, with 9 nucleotides matching TRBD2. Germline-derived CDR1 and CDR2 are LGHNA and YSLEER. The CDR3 contains 15 residues. V gave up 0 bases and J gave up 9 bases; unmatched junction bases: 6. The chain's CDR3 is CASSQDLAGVVIQYF. As DNA, the CDR3 is TGCGCCAGCAGCCAAGATTTAGCGGGAGTTGTCATTCAGTACTTC.

The rearrangement links TRBV6-6 to TRBJ2-7; D might be TRBD1 (6 bases). CDR1 is MNHNY and CDR2 is SVGAGI in the germline V gene (reference sequence). Trimming cost V 10 bases and J 3 bases, with 19 bases left between them. The CDR3 is 14 residues long. Here the CDR3 reads CAMSQGIGNYEQYF. The CDR3 DNA reads TGTGCCATGAGCCAGGGGATTGGGAACTACGAGCAGTACTTC.

In this sample, this clone turned up once. This chain joins TRBV18 and TRBJ2-5; the match to TRBD2 covers 13 bases. Germline CDR1 is KGHSH and CDR2 is LQKENI. The CDR3 runs 17 residues. Trimming cost V 4 bases and J 0 bases; bases outside gene matches: 5. The CDR3 DNA follows: TGTGCCAGCTCACGCCGACTAGCGGGAGGTAACCAAGAGACCCAGTACTTC. It translates to CASSRRLAGGNQETQYF.

The chain couples TRBV2 to TRBJ2-3, with 9 bases matching TRBD2. This CDR3 is built from 15 residues. J lost 1 base, V lost 6 bases, and 5 bases had no gene match. The germline V gene has CDR1 SNHLY and CDR2 FYNNEI. The CDR3 protein is CASSASGGRTDTQYF. As DNA, the CDR3 is TGTGCCAGCAGCGCCAGCGGGGGGCGCACAGATACGCAGTATTTT.

V and J are TRBV5-1 and TRBJ2-1; 7 positions match TRBD2. Germline V gene lookup returns CDR1 SGHRS and CDR2 YFSETQ. This CDR3 is built from 16 residues. The V and J ends lost 0 bases and 2 bases, in that order; junction bases with no gene match: 5. The DNA for the CDR3 is TGCGCCAGCAGCTTGGATGCGGGAGTACCCTACAATGAGCAGTTCTTC. Protein sequence: CASSLDAGVPYNEQFF.

V usage is TRBV2 and J usage is TRBJ1-4; 9 bases match TRBD1. In germline, CDR1 is SNHLY, CDR2 FYNNEI. CDR3 length equals 18 residues. The junction had 13 bases not matched to a gene; V was cut back by 4 bases and J by 4 bases. The chain's CDR3 is CASSGTGTGLWSNEKLFF. The CDR3 DNA reads as TGTGCCAGCAGTGGAACCGGGACAGGGTTGTGGAGTAATGAAAAACTGTTTTTT.

The genes are TRBV28 and TRBJ2-7; weak D call: TRBD1 (5 bases). The germline CDR1 and CDR2 sequences are MDHEN and SYDVKM. The CDR3 is 15 amino acids. V gave up 6 bases and J gave up 0 bases, with 15 bases separating them. As DNA, the CDR3 is TGTGCCAGCAGCCCGACAGTAAACTTCTCCTACGAGCAGTACTTC. Protein: CASSPTVNFSYEQYF.

This clone came up a few times. The rearrangement uses TRBV9 and TRBJ1-2; 7 bases map to TRBD1. Germline V CDR1 and CDR2: SGDLS, YYNGEE. J lost 2 bases, V lost 3 bases, and 4 bases had no gene match. The CDR3 consists of 14 residues. CDR3 coding DNA: TGTGCCAGCAGCGGATCGACAGGGAACTATGGCTACACCTTC. This gives the protein CASSGSTGNYGYTF.

This clone was seen only a few times. The chain employs TRBV5-1 and TRBJ1-1; tentative D call: TRBD1 (5 bases). V shed 4 bases and J shed 1 base, with 11 bases lying between them. The length of the CDR3 is 14 residues. CDR1 SGHRS and CDR2 YFSETQ come from the germline V gene. For the CDR3, the DNA is TGCGCCAGCAGCCCGGGACCGCAGAACACTGAAGCTTTCTTT. Protein sequence: CASSPGPQNTEAFF.

The chain uses TRBV5-1 and TRBJ2-1; D might be TRBD2 (7 bases). CDR3 length equals 15 residues. CDR1 and CDR2 (germline): SGHRS, YFSETQ. Trimming pared 1 base from V and 4 bases from J, leaving 12 bases between. The CDR3 loop reads CASSLSGGQYNEQFF. CDR3 in DNA: TGCGCCAGCAGCTTGTCGGGGGGCCAGTACAATGAGCAGTTCTTC.

The rearrangement links TRBV5-4 to TRBJ2-2, with a tentative D call TRBD1 (7 bases). The CDR3 is made up of 16 amino acids. Germline CDR1 SGHNT, CDR2 YYREEE (reference sequence). The ends were cut back, 1 base at V and 8 bases at J, with 18 bases in the middle. CDR3 sequence: CASSLTGAGLRGELFF. The CDR3, as DNA: TGTGCCAGCAGCTTGACAGGGGCGGGACTGAGGGGGGAGCTGTTTTTT.

The V and J genes are TRBV5-1 and TRBJ2-7; D unresolved. With 0 bases removed from V and 0 bases from J, the gap between germline ends came to 7 bases. This CDR3 has 14 residues. Germline lookup yields CDR1 SGHRS and CDR2 YFSETQ. The CDR3 region has the DNA TGCGCCAGCAGCTTGGCCGGCAACTCCTACGAGCAGTACTTC. It is translated as CASSLAGNSYEQYF.

The chain employs TRBV7-2 and TRBJ2-2; the match to TRBD2 covers 12 bases. The germline V gene encodes CDR1 SGHTA and CDR2 FQGNSA. This CDR3 spans 16 amino acids. J was trimmed by 8 bases and V by 5 bases; bases with no gene match: 9. Here the CDR3 reads CASSRRLAGDLGELFF. The DNA for the CDR3 is TGTGCCAGCAGCCGTCGACTAGCGGGGGATCTAGGGGAGCTGTTTTTT.